The clone carrying this TCR beta chain was recorded a few times. The target antigen is unknown. Samples each supplied around 640 ng of bulk tumor genomic DNA as template. Surgery yielded several widely spaced biopsies per primary tumor. Patients had untreated, newly diagnosed non-small cell lung cancer and underwent curative surgery. All donors had received a new diagnosis of non-small cell lung cancer and were undergoing surgery with curative intent. These data are taken from a study of immune heterogeneity within non-small cell lung tumors. Whole-study findings and limits: Within each patient, tumor sites shared identical dominant CDR3 beta clonotypes and also held site-unique high-frequency clones.

The CDR3 sequence is 13 residues long. Germline V gene sequence: CDR1 MDHEN, CDR2 SYDVKM. Trimming removed 6 bases at V and 4 bases at J, with 12 bases between. TCR beta CDR3 amplification used multiplex PCR with 32 V and 13 J primers. TCRdb recomputed calls from the multiplex PCR reads with MiXCR, one row per CDR3 protein. The sample has just over 15,000 distinct CDR3 sequences; about 30% are singletons. The chain couples TRBV28 to TRBJ1-1, with a possible D match to TRBD1 (6 bases). The TCR originated in a man between 40 and 49 years old with non-small cell lung cancer. The sequenced material came from lung tumor tissue. CDR3 nucleotides: TGTGCCAGCAGCAGGGGATCGGGCACTGAAGCTTTCTTT. Protein sequence: CASSRGSGTEAFF.